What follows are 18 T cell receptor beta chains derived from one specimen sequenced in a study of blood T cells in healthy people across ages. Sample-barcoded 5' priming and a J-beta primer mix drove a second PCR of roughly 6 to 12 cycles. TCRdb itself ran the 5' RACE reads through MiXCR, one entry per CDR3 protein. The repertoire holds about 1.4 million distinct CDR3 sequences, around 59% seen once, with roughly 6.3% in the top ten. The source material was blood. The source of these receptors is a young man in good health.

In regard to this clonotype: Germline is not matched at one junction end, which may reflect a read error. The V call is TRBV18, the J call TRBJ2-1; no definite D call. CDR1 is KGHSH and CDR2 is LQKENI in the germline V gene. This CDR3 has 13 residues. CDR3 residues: CTSRWGSFDEQFF. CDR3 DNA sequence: TGTACCAGCCGTTGGGGTAGCTTCGATGAGCAGTTCTTC.

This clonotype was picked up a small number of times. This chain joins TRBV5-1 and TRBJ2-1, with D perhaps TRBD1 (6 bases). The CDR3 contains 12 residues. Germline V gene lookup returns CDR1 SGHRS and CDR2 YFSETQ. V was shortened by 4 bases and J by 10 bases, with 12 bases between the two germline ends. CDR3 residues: CASSTTGLEQFF. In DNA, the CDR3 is TGCGCCAGCAGCACGACAGGTCTAGAGCAGTTCTTC.

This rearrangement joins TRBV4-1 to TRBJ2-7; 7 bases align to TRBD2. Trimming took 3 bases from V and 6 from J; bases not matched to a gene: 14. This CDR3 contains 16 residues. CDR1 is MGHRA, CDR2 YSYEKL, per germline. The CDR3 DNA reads TGCGCCAGCAGCCACGCCGTTTTCCCGCGGGAGCGCGAGCAGTACTTC. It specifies CASSHAVFPREREQYF.

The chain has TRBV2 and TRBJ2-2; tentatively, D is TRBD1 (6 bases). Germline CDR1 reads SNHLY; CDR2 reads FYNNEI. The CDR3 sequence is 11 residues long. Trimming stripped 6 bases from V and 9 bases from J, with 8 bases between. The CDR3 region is CASRRGWELFF. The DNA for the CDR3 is TGTGCCAGCAGAAGGGGGTGGGAGCTGTTTTTT.

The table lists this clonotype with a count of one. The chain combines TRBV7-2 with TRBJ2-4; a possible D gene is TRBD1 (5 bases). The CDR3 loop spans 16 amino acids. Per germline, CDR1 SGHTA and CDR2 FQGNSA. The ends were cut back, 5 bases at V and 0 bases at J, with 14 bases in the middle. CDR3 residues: CASSPGQVLAKNIQYF. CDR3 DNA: TGTGCCAGCAGCCCCGGACAAGTCCTAGCCAAAAACATTCAGTACTTC.

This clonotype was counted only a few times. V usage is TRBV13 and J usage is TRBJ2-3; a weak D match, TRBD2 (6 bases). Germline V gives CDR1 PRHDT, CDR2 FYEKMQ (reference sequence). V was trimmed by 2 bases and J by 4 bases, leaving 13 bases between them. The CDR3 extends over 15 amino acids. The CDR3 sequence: CASSLRAGQPDTQYF. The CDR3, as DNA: TGTGCCAGCAGCTTAAGAGCGGGCCAGCCAGATACGCAGTATTTT.

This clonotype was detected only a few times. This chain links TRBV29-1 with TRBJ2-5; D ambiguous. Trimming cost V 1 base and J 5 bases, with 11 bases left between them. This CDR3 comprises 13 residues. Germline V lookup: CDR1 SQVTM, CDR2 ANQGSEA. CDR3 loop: CSVEGLEWETQYF. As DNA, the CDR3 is TGCAGCGTTGAAGGGCTGGAGTGGGAGACCCAGTACTTC.

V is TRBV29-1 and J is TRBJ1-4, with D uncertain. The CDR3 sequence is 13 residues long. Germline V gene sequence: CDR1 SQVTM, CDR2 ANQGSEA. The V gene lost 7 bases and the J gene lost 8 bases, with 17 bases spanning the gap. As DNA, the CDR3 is TGCAGCGCCGAGGGCGGGTATGGGGAAAAACTGTTTTTT. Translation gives CSAEGGYGEKLFF.

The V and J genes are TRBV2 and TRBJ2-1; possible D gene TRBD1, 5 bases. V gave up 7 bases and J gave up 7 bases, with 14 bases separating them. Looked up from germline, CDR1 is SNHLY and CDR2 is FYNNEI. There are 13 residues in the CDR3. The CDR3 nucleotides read TGTGCCAGCAAAGAGCGTTCAGGGAATGAGCAGTTCTTC. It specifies CASKERSGNEQFF.

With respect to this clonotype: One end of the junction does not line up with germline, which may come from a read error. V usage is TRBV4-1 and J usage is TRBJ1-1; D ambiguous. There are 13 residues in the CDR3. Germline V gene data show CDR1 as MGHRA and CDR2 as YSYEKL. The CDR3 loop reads CASSQDRTTEAFF. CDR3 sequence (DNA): TGTGCCAGCAGCCAAGACCGGACCACTGAAGCTTTCTTT.

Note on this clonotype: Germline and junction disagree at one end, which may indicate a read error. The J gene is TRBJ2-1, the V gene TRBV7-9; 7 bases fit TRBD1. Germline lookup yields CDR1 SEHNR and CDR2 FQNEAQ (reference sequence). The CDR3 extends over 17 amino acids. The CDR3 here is CASSLPTGASSDNEQFF. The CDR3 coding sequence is TGTGCCAGCAGCTTACCAACAGGGGCAAGCTCCGACAATGAGCAGTTCTTC.

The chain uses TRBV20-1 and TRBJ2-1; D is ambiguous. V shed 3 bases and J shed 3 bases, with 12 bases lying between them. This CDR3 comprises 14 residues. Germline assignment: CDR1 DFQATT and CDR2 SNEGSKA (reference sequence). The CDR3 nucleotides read TGCAGTGCTAGGCCGGCCAAGCACTACAATGAGCAGTTCTTC. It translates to CSARPAKHYNEQFF.

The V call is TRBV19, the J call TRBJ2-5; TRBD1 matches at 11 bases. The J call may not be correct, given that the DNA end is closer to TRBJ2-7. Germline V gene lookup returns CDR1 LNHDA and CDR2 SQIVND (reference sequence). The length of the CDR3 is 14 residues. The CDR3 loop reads CASREDRGRHEQYF. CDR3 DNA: TGTGCCAGTAGAGAGGACAGGGGGCGCCACGAGCAGTACTTC.

The CDR3 protein is CASSQAPTENYGYTF. In DNA form, the CDR3 reads TGTGCCAGCAGCCAAGCCCCTACAGAGAACTATGGCTACACCTTC. V is TRBV3-1 and J is TRBJ1-2, with no clear D. V was pared by 1 base and J by 2 bases, with 11 bases between. This CDR3 is built from 15 residues. The V gene's germline CDR1 is LGHDT and CDR2 YNNKEL (reference sequence).

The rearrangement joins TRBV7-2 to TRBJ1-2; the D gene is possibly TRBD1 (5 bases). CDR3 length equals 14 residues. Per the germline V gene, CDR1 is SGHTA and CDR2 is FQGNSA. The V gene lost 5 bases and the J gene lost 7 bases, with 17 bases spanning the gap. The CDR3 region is CASSRDLVYGGYTF. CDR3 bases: TGTGCCAGCAGCCGGGACCTGGTTTATGGTGGCTACACCTTC.

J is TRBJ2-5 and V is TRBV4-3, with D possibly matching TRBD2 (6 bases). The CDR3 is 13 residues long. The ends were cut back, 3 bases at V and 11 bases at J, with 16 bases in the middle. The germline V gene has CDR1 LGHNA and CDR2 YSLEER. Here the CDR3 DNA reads TGCGCCAGCAGCCACGACCAGGGAGGTGAGCAGTACTTC. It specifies CASSHDQGGEQYF.

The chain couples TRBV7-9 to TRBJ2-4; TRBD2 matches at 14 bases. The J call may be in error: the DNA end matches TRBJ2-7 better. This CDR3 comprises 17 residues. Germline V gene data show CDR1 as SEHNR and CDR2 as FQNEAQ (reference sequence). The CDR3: CASSSGLAGGFSYEQYF. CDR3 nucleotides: TGTGCCAGCAGCTCCGGACTAGCGGGGGGATTCTCCTACGAGCAGTACTTC.

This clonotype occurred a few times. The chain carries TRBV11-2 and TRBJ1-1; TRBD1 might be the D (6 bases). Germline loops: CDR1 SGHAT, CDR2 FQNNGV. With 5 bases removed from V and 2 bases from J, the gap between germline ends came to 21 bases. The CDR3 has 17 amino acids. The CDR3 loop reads CASSPPKGGRVNTEAFF. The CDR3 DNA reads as TGTGCCAGCAGCCCTCCCAAGGGGGGGAGAGTCAACACTGAAGCTTTCTTT.